This T cell receptor (beta chain) was observed in a study of early T cells in non-severe SARS-CoV-2 infection. Study-wide context: Unsorted whole blood bulk RNA was sequenced, with unpaired chains.

This clonotype was counted many times. This CDR3 contains 16 residues. From germline, CDR1 is SGHVS and CDR2 FQNEAQ. V dropped 4 bases and J dropped 4; count of bases not matched to a gene: 7. Unique molecular identifiers were added to individual cDNA molecules. One entry per CDR3 protein, called by TCRdb with MiXCR from the 5' RACE reads. The sample has around 70,000 distinct CDR3 sequences, more than 10% seen once. The clonotype originates from an adult who was a healthcare worker with PCR-confirmed SARS-CoV-2 infection or an uninfected control (not recorded which). V gene TRBV7-8 combines with J gene TRBJ2-1; TRBD2 aligns across 10 bases. Specimen: whole blood. This CDR3 reads CASSYSGTSAYNEQFF. Written as DNA, the CDR3 is TGTGCCAGCAGCTACTCCGGGACTAGCGCTTACAATGAGCAGTTCTTC.